A single sample is the source of the 8 T cell receptor beta chains below, sequenced in a study of blood T cell repertoires in COVID-19. Measured with immunoSEQ multiplex PCR; TCRdb has only the in-frame clones, and not every one. The sample has 55,000 to 80,000 clones; roughly 83% are singletons. Material for sequencing was peripheral blood. The source is a man in his sixties or seventies with acute or convalescent COVID-19.

The chain joins TRBV7-2 to TRBJ1-2; 9 nucleotides align to TRBD1. This CDR3 has 15 amino acids. The germline V gene has CDR1 SGHTA and CDR2 FQGNSA. J lost 3 bases, V lost 5 bases, and 7 bases had no gene match. The CDR3 reads CASSPRDRVDYGYTF. The CDR3, as DNA: TGTGCCAGCAGCCCCCGGGACAGGGTGGACTATGGCTACACCTTC.

This clone has just one count. The chain couples TRBV19 to TRBJ1-2; tentative D call: TRBD1 (6 bases). Trimming cost V 9 bases and J 8 bases, with 22 bases left between them. CDR3 size: 14 residues. CDR1 is LNHDA and CDR2 is SQIVND in the germline V gene (reference sequence). CDR3 region: CASNRQAPGKGYTF. CDR3 in DNA: TGTGCCAGCAACCGACAGGCGCCGGGTAAAGGCTACACCTTC.

CDR3 residues: CATMAVSNQPQHF. The CDR3 DNA reads as TGTGCCACCATGGCTGTTAGCAATCAGCCCCAGCATTTT. The V call is TRBV6-6, the J call TRBJ1-5; no firm D call. Between the trimmed V and J ends, which lost 10 bases and 0 bases, there was a span of 10 bases. CDR1 and CDR2 from the germline V gene are MNHNY and SVGAGI (reference sequence). There are 13 residues in the CDR3.

The gene calls are TRBV5-4 and TRBJ2-1, with D unresolved. The V end was cut by 1 base, the J end by 6 bases, with 8 bases between. CDR1 and CDR2 from the germline V gene are SGHNT and YYREEE (reference sequence). The CDR3 is 13 amino acids. DNA of the CDR3: TGTGCCAGCAGCTTGACCGCAGTCAATGAGCAGTTCTTC. It yields the protein CASSLTAVNEQFF.

DNA of the CDR3: TGTGCCAGCAGCTTGTCAGGGGCTGGGGCCAACGTCCTGACTTTC. It is translated as CASSLSGAGANVLTF. V is TRBV5-4 and J is TRBJ2-6; TRBD1 might be the D (6 bases). This CDR3 is built from 15 residues. From germline, CDR1 is SGHNT and CDR2 YYREEE (reference sequence). Trimming took off 1 base at V and 2 bases at J, with 7 bases between the two ends.

The genes are TRBV5-1 and TRBJ1-4; 9 bases agree with TRBD1. CDR1 and CDR2 from the germline V gene are SGHRS and YFSETQ. Trimming at V came to 3 bases and at J to 8 bases, leaving 11 bases not matched to a gene. The CDR3 has 16 residues. This chain's CDR3 is CASSYRAGTGIEKLFF. DNA of the CDR3: TGCGCCAGCAGCTACCGCGCCGGGACAGGGATCGAAAAACTGTTTTTT.

CDR3 DNA: TGTGCCAGCAGCGTAGAACTCCGAGGCACTGAAGCTTTCTTT. Its protein product is CASSVELRGTEAFF. V is TRBV9 and J is TRBJ1-1; D uncertain. Germline V gene sequence: CDR1 SGDLS, CDR2 YYNGEE. With 0 bases removed from V and 4 bases from J, the gap between germline ends came to 10 bases. There are 14 residues in the CDR3.

The CDR3 coding sequence is TGTGCCAGCACCAGTAATGAAAAACTGTTTTTT. Protein product: CASTSNEKLFF. The chain carries TRBV28 and TRBJ1-4; D unclear. CDR1 and CDR2 from the germline V gene are MDHEN and SYDVKM. The V end was cut by 7 bases, the J end by 4 bases, with 4 bases between. CDR3 length: 11 residues.